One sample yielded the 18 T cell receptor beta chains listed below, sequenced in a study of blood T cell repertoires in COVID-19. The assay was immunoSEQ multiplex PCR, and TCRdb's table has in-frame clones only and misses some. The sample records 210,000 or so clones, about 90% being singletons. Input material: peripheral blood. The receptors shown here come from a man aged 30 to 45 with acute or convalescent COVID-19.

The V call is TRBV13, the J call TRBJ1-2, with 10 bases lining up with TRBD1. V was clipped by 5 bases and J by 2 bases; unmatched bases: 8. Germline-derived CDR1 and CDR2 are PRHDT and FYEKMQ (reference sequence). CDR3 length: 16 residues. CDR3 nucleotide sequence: TGTGCCAGCAGCGAGCGACAGGGGGCGGGCAACTATGGCTACACCTTC. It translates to CASSERQGAGNYGYTF. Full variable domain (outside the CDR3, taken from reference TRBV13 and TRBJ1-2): AAGVIQSPRHLIKEKRETATLKCYPIPRHDTVYWYQQGPGQDPQFLISFYEKMQSDKGSIPDRFSAQQFSDYHSELNMSSLELGDSALYFCASSERQGAGNYGYTFGSGTRLTVV.

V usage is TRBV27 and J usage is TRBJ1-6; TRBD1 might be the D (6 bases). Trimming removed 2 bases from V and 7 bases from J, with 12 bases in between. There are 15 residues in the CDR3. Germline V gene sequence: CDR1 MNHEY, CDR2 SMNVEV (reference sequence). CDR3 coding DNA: TGTGCCAGCAGTTTACTTGGGGGCGCGAATTCACCCCTCCACTTT. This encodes CASSLLGGANSPLHF.

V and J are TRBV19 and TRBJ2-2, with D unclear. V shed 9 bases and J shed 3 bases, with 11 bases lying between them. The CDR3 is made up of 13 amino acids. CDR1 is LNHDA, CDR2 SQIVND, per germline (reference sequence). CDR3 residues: CASRSLYTGELFF. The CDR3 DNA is TGTGCCAGCCGTTCACTTTACACCGGGGAGCTGTTTTTT. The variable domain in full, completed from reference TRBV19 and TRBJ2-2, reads DGGITQSPKYLFRKEGQNVTLSCEQNLNHDAMYWYRQDPGQGLRLIYYSQIVNDFQKGDIAEGYSVSREKKESFPLTVTSAQKNPTAFYLCASRSLYTGELFFGEGSRLTVL.

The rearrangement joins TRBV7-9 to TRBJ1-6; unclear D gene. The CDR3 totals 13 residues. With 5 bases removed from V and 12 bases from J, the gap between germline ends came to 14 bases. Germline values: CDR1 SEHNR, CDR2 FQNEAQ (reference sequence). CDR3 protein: CASSPSGGKPLHF. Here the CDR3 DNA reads TGTGCCAGCAGCCCCTCGGGAGGAAAACCCCTCCACTTT. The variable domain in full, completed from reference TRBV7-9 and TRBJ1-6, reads DTGVSQNPRHKITKRGQNVTFRCDPISEHNRLYWYRQTLGQGPEFLTYFQNEAQLEKSRLLSDRFSAERPKGSFSTLEIQRTEQGDSAMYLCASSPSGGKPLHFGNGTRLTVT.

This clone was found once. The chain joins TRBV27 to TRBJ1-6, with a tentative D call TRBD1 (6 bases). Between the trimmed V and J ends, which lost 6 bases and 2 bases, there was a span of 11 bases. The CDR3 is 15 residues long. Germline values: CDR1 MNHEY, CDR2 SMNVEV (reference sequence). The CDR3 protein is CASRVRDTYNSPLHF. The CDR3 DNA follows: TGTGCCAGCAGAGTCCGGGACACCTATAATTCACCCCTCCACTTT.

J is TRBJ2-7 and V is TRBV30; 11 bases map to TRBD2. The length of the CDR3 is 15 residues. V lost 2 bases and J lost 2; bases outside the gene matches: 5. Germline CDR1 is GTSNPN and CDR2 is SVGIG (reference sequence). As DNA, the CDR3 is TGTGCCTGGAGTAAGGGACTAGCGGTCCCCTACGAGCAGTACTTC. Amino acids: CAWSKGLAVPYEQYF.

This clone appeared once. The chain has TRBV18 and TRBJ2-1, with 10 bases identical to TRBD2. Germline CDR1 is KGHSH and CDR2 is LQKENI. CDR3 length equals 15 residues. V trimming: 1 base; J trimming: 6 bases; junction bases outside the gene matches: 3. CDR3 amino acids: CASSPLAGGANEQFF. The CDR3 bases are TGTGCCAGCTCACCACTAGCGGGAGGAGCCAATGAGCAGTTCTTC.

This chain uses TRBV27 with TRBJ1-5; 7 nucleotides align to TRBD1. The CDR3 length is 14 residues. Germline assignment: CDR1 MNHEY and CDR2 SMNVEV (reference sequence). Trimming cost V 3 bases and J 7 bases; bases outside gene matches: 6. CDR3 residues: CASSFSTGRQPQHF. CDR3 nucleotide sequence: TGTGCCAGCAGTTTCTCGACAGGGAGGCAGCCCCAGCATTTT.

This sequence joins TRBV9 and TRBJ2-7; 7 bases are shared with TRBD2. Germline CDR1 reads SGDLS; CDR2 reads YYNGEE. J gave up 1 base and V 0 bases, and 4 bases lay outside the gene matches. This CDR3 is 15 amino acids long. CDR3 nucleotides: TGTGCCAGCAGCGTAGGTACTAGCGTGTCCTACGAGCAGTACTTC. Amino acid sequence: CASSVGTSVSYEQYF.

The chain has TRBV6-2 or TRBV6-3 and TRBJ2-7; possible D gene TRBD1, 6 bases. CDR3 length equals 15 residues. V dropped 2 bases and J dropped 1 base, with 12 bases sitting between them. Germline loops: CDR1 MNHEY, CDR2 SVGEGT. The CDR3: CASSYPGHLSYEQYF. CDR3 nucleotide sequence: TGTGCCAGCAGTTACCCGGGACACCTATCCTACGAGCAGTACTTC.

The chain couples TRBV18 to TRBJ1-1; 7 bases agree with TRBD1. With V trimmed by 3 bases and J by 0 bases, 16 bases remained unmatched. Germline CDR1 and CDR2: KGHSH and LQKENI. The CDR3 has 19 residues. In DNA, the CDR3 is TGTGCCAGCTCACCCAACCCCGGTGGCAGGGGGTTGATGAACACTGAAGCTTTCTTT. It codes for CASSPNPGGRGLMNTEAFF.

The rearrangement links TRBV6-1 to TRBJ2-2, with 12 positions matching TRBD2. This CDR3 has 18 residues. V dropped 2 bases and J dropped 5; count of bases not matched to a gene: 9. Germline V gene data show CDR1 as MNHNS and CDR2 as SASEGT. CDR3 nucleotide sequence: TGTGCCAGCAGTGAAAGGCGACTAGCGGGAGTGAGGACCGGGGAGCTGTTTTTT. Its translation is CASSERRLAGVRTGELFF.

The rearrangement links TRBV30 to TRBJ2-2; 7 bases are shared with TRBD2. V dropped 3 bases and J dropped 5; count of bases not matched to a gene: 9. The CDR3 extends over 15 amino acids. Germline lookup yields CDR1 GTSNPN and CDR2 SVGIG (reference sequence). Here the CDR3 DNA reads TGTGCCTGGAGGTCGGGGGGACGGCGAACCGGGGAGCTGTTTTTT. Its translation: CAWRSGGRRTGELFF.

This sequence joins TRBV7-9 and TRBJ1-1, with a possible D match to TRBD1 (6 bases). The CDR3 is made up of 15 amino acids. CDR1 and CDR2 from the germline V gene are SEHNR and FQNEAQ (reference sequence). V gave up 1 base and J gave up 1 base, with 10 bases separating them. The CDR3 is CASSLVGGPNTEAFF. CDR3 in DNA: TGTGCCAGCAGCTTAGTCGGGGGGCCGAACACTGAAGCTTTCTTT.

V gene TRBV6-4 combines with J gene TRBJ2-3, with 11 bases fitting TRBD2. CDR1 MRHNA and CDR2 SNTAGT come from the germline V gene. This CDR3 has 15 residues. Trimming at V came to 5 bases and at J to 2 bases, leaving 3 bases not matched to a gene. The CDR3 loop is CASSRSGGATDTQYF. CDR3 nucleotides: TGTGCCAGCAGTCGTAGCGGGGGGGCCACAGATACGCAGTATTTT.

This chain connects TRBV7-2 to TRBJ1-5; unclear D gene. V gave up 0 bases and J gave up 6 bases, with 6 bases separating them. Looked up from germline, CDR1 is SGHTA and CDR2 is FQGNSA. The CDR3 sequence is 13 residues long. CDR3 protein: CASSLARVQPQHF. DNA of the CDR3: TGTGCCAGCAGCTTAGCGCGCGTTCAGCCCCAGCATTTT.

This chain's CDR3 is CASSLSTGRQQETQYF. The CDR3, as DNA: TGTGCCAGCAGCTTATCGACAGGGCGTCAACAAGAGACCCAGTACTTC. The chain employs TRBV7-8 and TRBJ2-5; 7 nucleotides match TRBD1. The CDR3 extends over 16 amino acids. Germline V lookup: CDR1 SGHVS, CDR2 FQNEAQ. The V gene end was trimmed by 2 bases and the J gene end by 2 bases; junction bases not matched to a gene: 8.

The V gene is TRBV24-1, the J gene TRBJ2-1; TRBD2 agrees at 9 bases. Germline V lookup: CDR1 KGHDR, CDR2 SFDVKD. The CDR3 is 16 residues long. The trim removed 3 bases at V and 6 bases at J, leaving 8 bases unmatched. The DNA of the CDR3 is TGTGCCACCAGTGATAGGGCGGGAGGGCCAGGCAATGAGCAGTTCTTC. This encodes CATSDRAGGPGNEQFF.